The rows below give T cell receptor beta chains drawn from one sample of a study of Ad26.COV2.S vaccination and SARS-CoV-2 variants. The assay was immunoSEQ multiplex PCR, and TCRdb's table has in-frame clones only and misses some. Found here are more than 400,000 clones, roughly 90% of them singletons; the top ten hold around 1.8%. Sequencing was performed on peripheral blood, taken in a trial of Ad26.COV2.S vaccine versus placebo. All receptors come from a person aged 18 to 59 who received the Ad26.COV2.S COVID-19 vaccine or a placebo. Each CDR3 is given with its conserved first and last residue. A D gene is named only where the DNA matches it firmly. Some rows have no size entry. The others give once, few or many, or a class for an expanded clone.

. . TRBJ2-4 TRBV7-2 CASSLRYLAKNIQYF TGTGCCAGCAGCTTGCGTTACCTAGCCAAAAACATTCAGTACTTC
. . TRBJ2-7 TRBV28 CASSRVGTGSYEQYF TGTGCCAGCAGTCGCGTGGGGACGGGGTCCTACGAGCAGTACTTC
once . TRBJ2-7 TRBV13 CASSVGISYEQYF TGTGCCAGCAGTGTGGGGATTAGCTACGAGCAGTACTTC
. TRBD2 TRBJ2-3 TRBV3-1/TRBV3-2 CASSLRSRTSLRALLADTQYF TGTGCCAGCAGCCTTAGATCCCGGACTAGCTTACGGGCCCTTCTCGCAGATACGCAGTATTTT
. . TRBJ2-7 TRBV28 CASWGMGDYEQYF TGTGCCAGCTGGGGGATGGGGGACTACGAGCAGTACTTC
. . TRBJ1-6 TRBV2 CAMQGSSSYNSPLHF TGTGCCATGCAGGGATCTAGCTCCTATAATTCACCCCTCCACTTT
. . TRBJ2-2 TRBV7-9 CASSSTTIAWVSTGELFF TGTGCCAGCAGCTCGACTACCATAGCGTGGGTATCCACCGGGGAGCTGTTTTTT
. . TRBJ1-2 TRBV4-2 CASSADINYGYTF TGTGCCAGCAGCGCGGACATTAACTATGGCTACACCTTC
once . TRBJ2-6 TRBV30 CAWSVFHSGANVLTF TGTGCCTGGAGTGTATTCCATTCTGGGGCCAACGTCCTGACTTTC
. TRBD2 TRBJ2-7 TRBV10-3 CAISDRGGKYEQYF TGTGCCATCAGTGATCGCGGGGGAAAATACGAGCAGTACTTC
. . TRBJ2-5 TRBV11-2 CASSLGQIEETQYF TGTGCCAGCAGCTTAGGACAGATTGAAGAGACCCAGTACTTC
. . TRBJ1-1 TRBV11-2 CASSLELALNTEAFF TGTGCCAGCAGCTTAGAATTAGCTCTGAACACTGAAGCTTTCTTT
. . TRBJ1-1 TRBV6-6 CASSPYRDLNTEAFF TGTGCCAGCAGTCCCTACAGGGATTTGAACACTGAAGCTTTCTTT
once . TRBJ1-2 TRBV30 CAWSVQRGWNGYTF TGTGCCTGGAGTGTACAGAGGGGTTGGAATGGCTACACCTTC
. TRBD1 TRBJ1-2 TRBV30 CAYHTGGEGGYTF TGTGCCTATCACACAGGGGGCGAAGGAGGCTACACCTTC
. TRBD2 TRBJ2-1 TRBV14 CASSIKFLAGVGYNEQFF TGTGCCAGCAGCATCAAGTTCCTAGCGGGGGTTGGCTACAATGAGCAGTTCTTC
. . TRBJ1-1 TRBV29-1 CSVEQGGRGNTEAFF TGCAGCGTTGAGCAGGGTGGAAGGGGGAACACTGAAGCTTTCTTT
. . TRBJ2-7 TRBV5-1 CASSFNTNYEQYF TGCGCCAGCAGCTTTAACACGAACTACGAGCAGTACTTC
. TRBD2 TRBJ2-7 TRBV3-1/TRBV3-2 CASSQGLAGTYEQYF TGTGCCAGCAGCCAAGGACTAGCGGGGACCTACGAGCAGTACTTC
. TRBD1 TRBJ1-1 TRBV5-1 CASSLRVTGRVNTEAFF TGCGCCAGCAGCTTGAGGGTGACAGGGCGGGTGAACACTGAAGCTTTCTTT
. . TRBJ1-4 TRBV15 CATSRQKDGKLFF TGTGCCACCAGCAGACAAAAGGACGGAAAACTGTTTTTT
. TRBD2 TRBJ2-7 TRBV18 CASSQRTSGGYEQYF TGTGCCAGCTCTCAGCGTACCTCGGGGGGATACGAGCAGTACTTC
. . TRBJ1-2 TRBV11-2 CASTLRTGAGAAYGYTF TGTGCCAGCACTTTAAGAACGGGGGCCGGGGCGGCCTATGGCTACACCTTC
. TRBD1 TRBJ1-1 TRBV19 CASSMGQGYTEAFF TGTGCCAGTAGTATGGGACAGGGGTACACTGAAGCTTTCTTT
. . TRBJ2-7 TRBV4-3 CASSPPGGGVDEQYF TGCGCCAGCAGCCCCCCCGGTGGCGGGGTAGACGAGCAGTACTTC
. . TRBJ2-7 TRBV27 CASSPRRASYEQYF TGTGCCAGCAGTCCGCGCAGGGCAAGCTACGAGCAGTACTTC
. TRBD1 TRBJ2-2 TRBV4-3 CASSQDGYRQGAGELFF TGCGCCAGCAGCCAAGATGGTTATCGGCAGGGGGCCGGGGAGCTGTTTTTT
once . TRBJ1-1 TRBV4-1 CASSQPGRRTEAFF TGCGCCAGCAGCCAACCAGGGCGGAGGACTGAAGCTTTCTTT
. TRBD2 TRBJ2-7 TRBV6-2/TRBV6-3 CASSYASGGRSSYEQYF TGTGCCAGCAGTTACGCTAGCGGGGGCCGGAGCTCCTACGAGCAGTACTTC
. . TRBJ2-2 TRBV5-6 CASSDDGELFF TGTGCCAGCAGCGATGACGGGGAGCTGTTTTTT